This TCR beta chain came from a study of blood T cell repertoires in COVID-19. At the level of the study: COVID-19 samples collected from the United States, Italy and Spain covered acute and convalescent phases. Nucleic acid was either cDNA or gDNA, and it came from T cells, B-cell-depleted T cells, or PBMCs.

Germline values: CDR1 MNHEY, CDR2 SMNVEV (reference sequence). This CDR3 has 14 amino acids. The V and J ends lost 6 bases and 8 bases, in that order; junction bases with no gene match: 7. Per the original methods: Cell counts per sample came from amplifying reference gene primers. Repertoires were generated with immunoSEQ multiplex PCR, while TCRdb's copy carries only in-frame clones and drops some. V, J and clone size derive from that table, while D and trimming were established from the DNA sequence. The sample has 200,000 to 250,000 clones; around 90% are singletons. Material: peripheral blood. This TCR came from a man aged 55-75 years who had recovered from COVID-19. The V gene is TRBV27, the J gene TRBJ2-2; 9 bases fit TRBD2. CDR3 loop: CASRTSGGTGELFF. CDR3 nucleotides: TGTGCCAGCAGGACTAGCGGAGGGACGGGGGAGCTGTTTTTT.